This TCR beta chain is from a study of cytomegalovirus exposure and HLA in healthy donors. Study overall: Prior work identified under 130 million unique TCR beta sequences in roughly 180 million T cells.

V was cut by 5 bases and J by 3 bases, with 14 bases left in between. This CDR3 spans 15 amino acids. Germline V gene sequence: CDR1 LNHDA, CDR2 SQIVND (reference sequence). PCR used 60 Vbeta primers and 13 Jbeta primers. The protocol was immunoSEQ multiplex PCR, while the TCRdb copy is restricted to in-frame clones and leaves out a portion. The data show about 46,000 clones, and the top ten clones hold about 1.1%. Whole-study results and caveats: High sensitivity and specificity were reportedly achieved when the classifier diagnosed cytomegalovirus status. CMV serostatus was the only recorded immune exposure for donors.

Concerning this clone: Its antigen is still unknown.

Among the donors, all were healthy bone marrow donors. Sequenced input: PBMCs. The V gene is TRBV19, the J gene TRBJ1-5, with a possible D match to TRBD1 (6 bases). The origin of this receptor is a woman between 40 and 55 years old in good health and CMV-seronegative. The CDR3 region is CASSPVGAPNQPQHF. The DNA for the CDR3 is TGTGCCAGTAGTCCCGTGGGGGCCCCCAATCAGCCCCAGCATTTT.